Here is one TCR beta chain with its context. Produced via immunoSEQ multiplex PCR; TCRdb's table is partial and in-frame only. The sample lists 65,000 to 85,000 clones; roughly 90% were seen once. The data belong to a study of T cell changes during pregnancy in multiple sclerosis. J lost 0 bases, V lost 2 bases, and 16 bases had no gene match. The CDR3 is made up of 21 amino acids. Germline lookup yields CDR1 MGHRA and CDR2 YSYEKL. Sequencing was performed on peripheral blood, taken in the first trimester of pregnancy. J is TRBJ2-6 and V is TRBV4-1; TRBD1 matches 7 bases. The sequence derives from a female donor in good health, enrolled as a control in a pregnancy study. The CDR3 coding sequence is TGCGCCAGCAGCCAACGGCGGTTGACAGGGCTTTCGAGCTCTGGGGCCAACGTCCTGACTTTC. Translation: CASSQRRLTGLSSSGANVLTF.